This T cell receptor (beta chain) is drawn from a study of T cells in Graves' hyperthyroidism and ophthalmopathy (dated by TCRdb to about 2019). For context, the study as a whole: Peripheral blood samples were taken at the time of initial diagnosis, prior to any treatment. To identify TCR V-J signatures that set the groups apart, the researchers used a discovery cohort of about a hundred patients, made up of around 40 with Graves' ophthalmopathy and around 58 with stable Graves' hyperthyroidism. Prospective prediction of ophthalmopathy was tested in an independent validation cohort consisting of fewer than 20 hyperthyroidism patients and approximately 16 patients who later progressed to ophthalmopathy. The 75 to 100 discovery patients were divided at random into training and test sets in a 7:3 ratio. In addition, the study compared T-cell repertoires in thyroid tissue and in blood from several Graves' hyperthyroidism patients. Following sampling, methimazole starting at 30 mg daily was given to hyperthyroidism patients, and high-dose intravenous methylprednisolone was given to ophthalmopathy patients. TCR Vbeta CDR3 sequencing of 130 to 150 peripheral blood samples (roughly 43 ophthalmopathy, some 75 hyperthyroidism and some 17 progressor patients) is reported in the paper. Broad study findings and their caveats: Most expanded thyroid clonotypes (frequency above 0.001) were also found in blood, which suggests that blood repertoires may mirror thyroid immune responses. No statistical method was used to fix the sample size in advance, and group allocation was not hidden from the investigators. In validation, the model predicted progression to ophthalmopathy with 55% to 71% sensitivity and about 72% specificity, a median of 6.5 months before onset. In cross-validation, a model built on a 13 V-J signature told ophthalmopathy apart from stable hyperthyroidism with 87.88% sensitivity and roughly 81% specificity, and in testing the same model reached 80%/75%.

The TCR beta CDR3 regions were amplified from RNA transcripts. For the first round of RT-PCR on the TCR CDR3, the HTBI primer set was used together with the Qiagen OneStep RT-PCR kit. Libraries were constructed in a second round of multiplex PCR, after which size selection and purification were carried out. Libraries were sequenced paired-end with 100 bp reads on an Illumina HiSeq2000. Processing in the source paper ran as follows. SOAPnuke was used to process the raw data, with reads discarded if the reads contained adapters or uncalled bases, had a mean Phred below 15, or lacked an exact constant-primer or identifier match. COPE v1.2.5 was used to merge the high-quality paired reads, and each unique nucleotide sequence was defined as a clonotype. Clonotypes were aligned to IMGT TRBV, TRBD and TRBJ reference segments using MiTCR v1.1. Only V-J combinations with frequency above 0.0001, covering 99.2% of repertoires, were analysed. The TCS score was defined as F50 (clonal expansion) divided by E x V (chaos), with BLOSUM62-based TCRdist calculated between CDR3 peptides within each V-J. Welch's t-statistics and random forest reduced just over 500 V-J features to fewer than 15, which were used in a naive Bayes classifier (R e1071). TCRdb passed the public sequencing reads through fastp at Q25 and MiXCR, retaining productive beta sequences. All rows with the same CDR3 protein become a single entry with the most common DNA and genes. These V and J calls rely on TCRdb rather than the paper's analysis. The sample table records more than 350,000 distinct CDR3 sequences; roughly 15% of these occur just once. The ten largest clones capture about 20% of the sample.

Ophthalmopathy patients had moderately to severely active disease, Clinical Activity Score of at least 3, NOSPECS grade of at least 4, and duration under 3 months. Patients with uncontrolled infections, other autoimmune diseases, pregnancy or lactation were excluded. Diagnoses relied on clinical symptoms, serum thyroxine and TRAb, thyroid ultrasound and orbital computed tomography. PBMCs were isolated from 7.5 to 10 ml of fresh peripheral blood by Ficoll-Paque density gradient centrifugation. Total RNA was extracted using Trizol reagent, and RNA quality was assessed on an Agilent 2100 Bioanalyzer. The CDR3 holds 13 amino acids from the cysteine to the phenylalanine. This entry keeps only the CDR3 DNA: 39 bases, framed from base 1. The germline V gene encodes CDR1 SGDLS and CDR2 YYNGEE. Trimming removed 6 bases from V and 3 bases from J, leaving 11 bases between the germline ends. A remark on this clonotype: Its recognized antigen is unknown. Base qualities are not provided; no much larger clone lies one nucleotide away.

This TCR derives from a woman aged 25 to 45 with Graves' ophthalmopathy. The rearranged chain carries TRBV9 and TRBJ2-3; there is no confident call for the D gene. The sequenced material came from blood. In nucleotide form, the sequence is TGTGCCAGCACCGAAGTAGGTACAGATACGCAGTATTTT. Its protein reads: CASTEVGTDTQYF.